These T cell receptor beta chains were read from a single sample in a study of control samples from healthy donors and cancer patients. TCRdb's copy holds only in-frame clones and misses some; the assay was immunoSEQ multiplex PCR. The sample lists tens of thousands of clones; 80% to 90% were seen once. The specimen was PBMCs. These receptors were obtained from an older woman with lung cancer. Each CDR3 is given with its conserved first and last residue. Each record gives: D gene, clone size, J gene, V gene, CDR3 DNA, CDR3 protein. D genes are given only for firm matches. Clone size appears in some rows only: once, few, many, or a class for an expanded clone.

-,-,TRBJ2-3,TRBV20-1,TGCAGTGCTAGTGGTCGCGGACTTATTAGAGATACGCAGTATTTT,CSASGRGLIRDTQYF
-,-,TRBJ2-5,TRBV23-1,TGCGCCAGCAGCCGGGAAGAAGAGACCCAGTACTTC,CASSREEETQYF
-,-,TRBJ2-7,TRBV10-3,TGTGCCACCAGGGGGGCGCGGGAGGAGGGCGAGCAGTACTTC,CATRGAREEGEQYF
TRBD2,-,TRBJ2-7,TRBV18,TGTGCCAGCTCACCACCGGGGGAGGGATCCTCCTACGAGCAGTACTTC,CASSPPGEGSSYEQYF
TRBD2,-,TRBJ2-5,TRBV30,TGTGCCTGGAGTCGTCCCGGGACTAGCATGGGGGGCAGGACCCAGTACTTC,CAWSRPGTSMGGRTQYF
-,-,TRBJ1-4,TRBV24-1,TGTGCCACCAGTGATTCGGGGGCGCGTGGGGAAAAACTGTTTTTT,CATSDSGARGEKLFF
-,-,TRBJ2-5,TRBV11-2,TGTGCCAGCAGCTCCCTGGACAGTCAAGAGACCCAGTACTTC,CASSSLDSQETQYF
-,-,TRBJ1-3,TRBV18,TGTGCCAGCTCACCTACGAACTCTGGAAACACCATATATTTT,CASSPTNSGNTIYF
-,-,TRBJ2-1,TRBV7-9,TGTGCCAGCAGCTTAGGAACCCGTGAGTTCTTC,CASSLGTREFF
-,once,TRBJ2-1,TRBV7-2,TGTGCCAGCAGCTTAATCGATGAGCAGTTCTTC,CASSLIDEQFF
-,-,TRBJ1-1,TRBV19,TGTGCCAGTAGTATACAGGGTATGAGCACTGAAGCTTTCTTT,CASSIQGMSTEAFF
-,-,TRBJ1-5,TRBV30,TGTGCCTGGAGTAGTGAGGGGACGGGAAGCAATCAGCCCCAGCATTTT,CAWSSEGTGSNQPQHF
-,few,TRBJ2-3,TRBV6-2/TRBV6-3,TGTGCCAGCAGTTTGTCGGTAGATACGCAGTATTTT,CASSLSVDTQYF
-,-,TRBJ1-1,TRBV27,TGTGCCAGCAGTTTAGGGGGGGTGAACACTGAAGCTTTCTTT,CASSLGGVNTEAFF
-,-,TRBJ2-5,TRBV27,TGTGCCAGCAGTTTTGGCAGACAAGAGACCCAGTACTTC,CASSFGRQETQYF
-,-,TRBJ1-1,TRBV19,TGTGCCAGTAGTAAAGGACAGCAGCCGAACACTGAAGCTTTCTTT,CASSKGQQPNTEAFF
-,-,TRBJ2-7,TRBV20-1,TGCAGTGCTAGACAGGACCACGAGCAGTACTTC,CSARQDHEQYF
-,few,TRBJ1-5,TRBV24-1,TGTGCCACCAGTGACCCTCGGGAGATCAATCAGCCCCAGCATTTT,CATSDPREINQPQHF
-,-,TRBJ2-7,TRBV30,TGTGCCTGGGGAAGGGACGGAGGGTACGAGCAGTACTTC,CAWGRDGGYEQYF
-,-,TRBJ2-3,TRBV11-1,TGTGCCAGCAGCTTCGACACCACAGCAGATACGCAGTATTTT,CASSFDTTADTQYF
-,-,TRBJ1-2,TRBV28,TGTGCCAGCAGTTTATTTGCGGCGAACACTGATGGCTACACCTTC,CASSLFAANTDGYTF
-,-,TRBJ2-1,TRBV30,TGTGCCTGGAAAGGCGGGTGGGTTGGGAATGAGCAGTTCTTC,CAWKGGWVGNEQFF
TRBD2,-,TRBJ2-3,TRBV2,TGTGCCAGCAGCTCCCTTTTAGCGGGGGGGGTAGATACGCAGTATTTT,CASSSLLAGGVDTQYF